A selection of T cell receptor beta chains follows, all from one sample in a study of identical twins. MiXCR was run by TCRdb on the 5' RACE reads, yielding one entry per CDR3 protein. The table records about 660,000 distinct CDR3 sequences, about 9.4% of them present only once. The same sample was also used in a study of yellow fever vaccine responses in identical twins.

Input material: PBMCs. The source of these receptors is a woman aged 18 to 35 in good health. CDR3s include the opening cysteine and the closing phenylalanine or tryptophan. The order of the fields is clone size, D gene, J gene, V gene, CDR3 DNA, CDR3 protein. The D gene is left open where the match is weak. The size entry is marked missing in some rows and otherwise reads once, few, many or a size class.

. . TRBJ2-3 TRBV6-4 TGTGCCAGCAGTGCGAGTAGAAACACAGATACGCAGTATTTT CASSASRNTDTQYF
few . TRBJ2-5 TRBV27 TGTGCCAGCTCACCCAACCTAGGGGAGTGGGAGACCCAGTACTTC CASSPNLGEWETQYF
many . TRBJ2-1 TRBV24-1 TGTGCCACCAGTCGTTCGGGAGAATTCTACAATGAGCAGTTCTTC CATSRSGEFYNEQFF
many . TRBJ1-2 TRBV24-1 TGTGCCACCAGCAGTGGAGTCTATGGCTACACCTTC CATSSGVYGYTF
many . TRBJ1-1 TRBV12-3/TRBV12-4 TGTGCCAGCAGTCCTGGACAAGGACTGAACACTGAAGCTTTCTTT CASSPGQGLNTEAFF
few TRBD1 TRBJ2-5 TRBV7-2 TGTGCCAGCAGCCACATAATAAGGACAGGGAAAGAGACCCAGTACTTC CASSHIIRTGKETQYF
few . TRBJ1-1 TRBV28 TGTGCCATTTATGGCAGCTCAGCAGCTTTCTTT CAIYGSSAAFF
. . TRBJ2-3 TRBV5-1 TGCACCAGCAGCCCTACCTACAGCACAGATACGCAGTATTTT CTSSPTYSTDTQYF
few . TRBJ2-1 TRBV5-1 TGCGCCAGCGGAGCGGTCGGACGCTGGGACAATGAGCAGTTCTTC CASGAVGRWDNEQFF
. . TRBJ2-7 TRBV6-4 TGTGCCAGCATATGGCCTAGCGCGGGCTCCGAGCAGTACTTC CASIWPSAGSEQYF
few . TRBJ2-2 TRBV27 TGTGCCAGCAGTCTCCTCAAGGGGACCGGGGAGCTGTTTTTT CASSLLKGTGELFF
. . TRBJ2-5 TRBV28 TGTGCCAGCAGTTTTAGGGGGTTCCACCAAGAGACCCAGTACTTC CASSFRGFHQETQYF
. . TRBJ2-1 TRBV20-1 TGCAGTGCTAGAGATCTTGGGGGCCGAGGCTATGAGCAGTTCTTC CSARDLGGRGYEQFF
few TRBD1 TRBJ2-5 TRBV15 TGTGCCACCAGCAGAGGACAGGGGGCTGGTGAGACCCAGTACTTC CATSRGQGAGETQYF
few . TRBJ2-1 TRBV6-5 TGTGCCAGCGGTAAGCCCGAGCAGTTCTTC CASGKPEQFF
. TRBD1 TRBJ2-7 TRBV7-9 TGTGCCAGCAGCTCCGACCGGACAGGTAGCTCCTACGAGCAGTACTTC CASSSDRTGSSYEQYF
. TRBD1 TRBJ2-1 TRBV24-1 TGTGCCACCAGTGACGGACAGGGTCACCACAATGAGCAGTTCTTC CATSDGQGHHNEQFF
many . TRBJ2-7 TRBV12-3/TRBV12-4 TGCTTTCCACAGGGCTACGAGCAGTACTTC CFPQGYEQYF
many TRBD2 TRBJ2-1 TRBV20-1 TGCAGTGCCCTAGCGGGGGGCAATGAGCAGTTCTTC CSALAGGNEQFF
many . TRBJ2-1 TRBV29-1 TGCAGCGTTGGGGATAGGACCCCGGGAGCCCAGTTCTTC CSVGDRTPGAQFF
many . TRBJ2-1 TRBV24-1 TGTGCCACCAGTGATTTTGGGGTGTCGCGAGTCAATGAGCAGTTCTTC CATSDFGVSRVNEQFF
. . TRBJ2-7 TRBV15 TGTGCCACCAGCAGAGACACGAGCTCCTACGAGCAGTACTTC CATSRDTSSYEQYF
few . TRBJ2-5 TRBV12-3/TRBV12-4 TGTGCCAGCAGTTTCCGGGACTTATCCAAGGGGACCCAGTACTTC CASSFRDLSKGTQYF
many . TRBJ2-1 TRBV4-3 TGCGCCAGCAGCCAAGATCGGTCGGGTCTGCATGAGCAGTTCTTC CASSQDRSGLHEQFF
. . TRBJ2-4 TRBV10-3 TGTGCCATCAGCCCCGGTCTGGGGAACATTCAGTACTTC CAISPGLGNIQYF
. . TRBJ2-1 TRBV29-1 TGCAGCGTTGAAGAATTAGTTGGGAGTGAGCAGTTCTTC CSVEELVGSEQFF
. TRBD2 TRBJ2-3 TRBV3-1 TGTGCCACCTGCCAAGTGGGGACTAGAGCCGATACGCAGTATTTT CATCQVGTRADTQYF
. TRBD2 TRBJ2-3 TRBV27 TGTGCCAGCAGTTTTGGCGGGAGAGGAACAGATACGCAGTATTTT CASSFGGRGTDTQYF
many . TRBJ1-2 TRBV2 TGTGCCAGCCCACGGTTAGCTAACTATGGCTACACCTTC CASPRLANYGYTF
. . TRBJ2-7 TRBV11-2 TGTGCCAGCAGCCCAAGGACCGAACTCTACGAGCAGTACTTC CASSPRTELYEQYF
. . TRBJ2-7 TRBV7-8 TGTGCCAGCAGCTACGAGGGGTTCCGTCTCGAGCAGTACTTC CASSYEGFRLEQYF
few TRBD1 TRBJ1-6 TRBV4-2 TGTGCCAGCAGCCAAAAGTCTGGACAGGGGGGGGCACCCCTCCACTTT CASSQKSGQGGAPLHF
few . TRBJ2-1 TRBV20-1 TGCAGTGTCCGCTCGGGACTCCGAAAGAATGAGCAGTTCTTC CSVRSGLRKNEQFF